These 11 T cell receptor beta chains originate from one sample sequenced in a study of T cells generated in artificial thymic organoids. Separate semi-nested PCRs amplified TCRalpha and TCRbeta libraries using constant-region reverse primers in TRAC or TRBC. TCRdb re-analysed the 5' RACE reads in MiXCR, keeping a single row per CDR3 protein. The data contain about 5,600 distinct CDR3 sequences, more than 25% of them singletons. The material sequenced was naive CD8+ T cells from blood. This sample's subset: CD3+TCRalphabeta+CD8SP T cells; for blood, CD45RO-CCR7+ naive CD8+ T cells. These receptors were collected from a human donor who gave cord blood stem cells for thymic organoid culture, a cardiac surgery patient who gave postnatal thymus, or a blood donor (not recorded which).

This clonotype rates as medium-sized (0.01 to 0.1%). CDR3 region: CASSLGVNSPLHF. The CDR3 DNA reads as TGTGCCAGCAGCTTGGGGGTAAATTCACCCCTCCACTTT. V and J are TRBV5-4 and TRBJ1-6; D not certain. In germline, CDR1 is SGHNT, CDR2 YYREEE (reference sequence). V was shortened by 0 bases and J by 7 bases, with 5 bases between the two germline ends. This CDR3 contains 13 residues.

This clonotype was seen a handful of times. The chain joins TRBV5-1 to TRBJ2-7; 7 nucleotides line up with TRBD2. V shed 0 bases and J 5 bases; nucleotides not matched to a gene: 8. This CDR3 region has 15 residues. Germline values: CDR1 SGHRS, CDR2 YFSETQ. The CDR3 protein is CASSLAGRWGDEQYF. CDR3 sequence (DNA): TGCGCCAGCAGCTTGGCCGGGAGGTGGGGCGACGAGCAGTACTTC.

This clonotype occurred a few times. The chain employs TRBV20-1 and TRBJ2-7; 7 nucleotides line up with TRBD1. The germline V gene has CDR1 DFQATT and CDR2 SNEGSKA (reference sequence). V lost 0 bases and J lost 1; bases outside the gene matches: 3. The CDR3 is 14 amino acids. CDR3 coding DNA: TGCAGTGCTAGAGATTTGACAGGGTCCTACGAGCAGTACTTC. Translating gives CSARDLTGSYEQYF.

Only a few counts were recorded for this clonotype. This chain uses TRBV5-1 with TRBJ2-7; 13 bases agree with TRBD2. Unmatched junction bases numbered 11, after V lost 6 bases and J lost 2 bases. From germline, CDR1 is SGHRS and CDR2 YFSETQ. The CDR3 is made up of 17 amino acids. The CDR3 reads CASTLKTSGRRTYEQYF. The CDR3 bases are TGCGCCAGCACCCTAAAGACTAGCGGGAGGAGAACCTACGAGCAGTACTTC.

This clonotype rates as medium-sized. The rearrangement joins TRBV27 to TRBJ2-2, with D perhaps given as TRBD1 or TRBD2 (5 bases each). Looked up from germline, CDR1 is MNHEY and CDR2 is SMNVEV (reference sequence). The ends were cut back, 6 bases at V and 2 bases at J, with 16 bases in the middle. CDR3 length: 16 amino acids. This CDR3 reads CASSLAGDGNTGELFF. The CDR3 coding sequence is TGTGCCAGCAGCTTAGCCGGGGACGGTAACACCGGGGAGCTGTTTTTT.

The chain carries TRBV2 and TRBJ2-1; TRBD2 aligns across 11 bases. Germline V CDR1 and CDR2: SNHLY, FYNNEI. V was clipped by 3 bases and J by 6 bases; unmatched bases: 19. The CDR3 has 20 residues. The CDR3 DNA follows: TGTGCCAGCAGTGATATCCTAGCGGGAGGCCAAACTCATTTGGGCAATGAGCAGTTCTTC. Protein sequence: CASSDILAGGQTHLGNEQFF.

The chain is built from TRBV4-1 and TRBJ2-5, with TRBD1 matching over 9 bases. The length of the CDR3 is 17 residues. Unmatched junction bases numbered 7, after V lost 2 bases and J lost 0 bases. Looked up from germline, CDR1 is MGHRA and CDR2 is YSYEKL. This CDR3 is CASSQKHRGRYQETQYF. In DNA form, the CDR3 reads TGCGCCAGCAGCCAAAAACACAGGGGGCGGTACCAAGAGACCCAGTACTTC.

This clonotype is medium-sized (0.01 to 0.1%). The genes are TRBV7-9 and TRBJ2-5, with a weak D call TRBD1 (6 bases). The CDR3 has 14 amino acids. Deletions cut 5 bases from V and 0 bases from J, with 10 bases between. Germline CDR1 SEHNR, CDR2 FQNEAQ (reference sequence). CDR3 sequence: CASSITGHQETQYF. The CDR3 DNA follows: TGTGCCAGCAGCATCACAGGGCACCAAGAGACCCAGTACTTC. The whole variable domain, remainder taken from reference TRBV7-9 and TRBJ2-5, is DTGVSQNPRHKITKRGQNVTFRCDPISEHNRLYWYRQTLGQGPEFLTYFQNEAQLEKSRLLSDRFSAERPKGSFSTLEIQRTEQGDSAMYLCASSITGHQETQYFGPGTRLLVL.

This clonotype was detected only a few times. The chain recombines TRBV19 with TRBJ2-1; tentatively, D is TRBD1 (6 bases). CDR3 length: 13 amino acids. The V end lost 5 bases, the J end lost 13 bases, and 18 bases lay between the germline ends. Per germline, CDR1 LNHDA and CDR2 SQIVND (reference sequence). The CDR3 sequence: CASSSPTGFHQFF. As DNA, the CDR3 is TGTGCCAGTAGTTCACCGACAGGTTTTCATCAGTTCTTC.

In its sample, this clonotype ranks as medium-sized. The V call is TRBV7-2, the J call TRBJ2-3; 11 bases line up with TRBD2. The CDR3 length is 16 residues. Looked up from germline, CDR1 is SGHTA and CDR2 is FQGNSA. Trimming removed 5 bases from V and 3 bases from J; junction bases left unmatched: 7. CDR3 amino acids: CASSEKTSGTTDTQYF. For the CDR3, the DNA is TGTGCCAGCAGCGAAAAGACTAGCGGGACTACAGATACGCAGTATTTT.

V and J are TRBV19 and TRBJ2-1; 11 bases are a match to TRBD2. Per the germline V gene, CDR1 is LNHDA and CDR2 is SQIVND (reference sequence). Germline trimming cut 3 bases from V and 9 bases from J; bases unmatched to any gene: 7. The CDR3 consists of 15 residues. In DNA, the CDR3 is TGTGCCAGTAGTATTGAGGTAGCGGGGGGGCCTGAGCAGTTCTTC. This encodes CASSIEVAGGPEQFF.